This T cell receptor (beta chain) was documented in a study of cytomegalovirus exposure and HLA in healthy donors. Study in general: Around 89 million unique TCRs from HLA-typed donors made up an early data release. Study findings and constraints: According to a later analysis, most TCR beta chains associated with CMV appeared HLA-restricted. The authors later found HLA-associated TCR beta chains more clonally expanded than equally common others. Likely technical artifact: a cluster of highly shared sequence variants.

Both 60 Vbeta primers and 13 Jbeta primers went into the PCR. Assay used: immunoSEQ multiplex PCR; TCRdb lists only in-frame clones, some missing. Among 150,000 to 200,000 clones listed, around 80% were seen once. A note on this clone: What it recognizes is unknown.

Germline-derived CDR1 and CDR2 are KGHSH and LQKENI. V was trimmed by 0 bases and J by 6 bases, leaving 16 bases between them. The CDR3 is 16 amino acids. The V call is TRBV18, the J call TRBJ2-3, with D maybe TRBD2 (5 bases). The sample was PBMCs. This TCR was recovered from a male donor in good health and CMV-seropositive. DNA of the CDR3: TGTGCCAGCTCACCACCGGCGAGGGAGCGGTTCGATACGCAGTATTTT. Amino acid sequence: CASSPPARERFDTQYF.